Following are 23 T cell receptor beta chains from one sample sequenced in a study of blood T cell repertoires in COVID-19. The method was immunoSEQ multiplex PCR; TCRdb's version includes in-frame clones alone and lacks a portion of them. The sample lists over 400,000 clones, about nine tenths seen once, with around 1.4% in the top ten. Material: peripheral blood. Receptors originate from a woman between 25 and 40 years old with active or convalescent COVID-19.

The chain combines TRBV18 with TRBJ2-1; tentative D call: TRBD2 (6 bases). V lost 0 bases and J 5 bases, leaving 8 bases between the germline ends. The CDR3 covers 14 residues. CDR1 and CDR2 from the germline V gene are KGHSH and LQKENI. This chain's CDR3 is CASSPPAGNNEQFF. The CDR3 coding sequence is TGTGCCAGCTCACCACCGGCGGGGAACAATGAGCAGTTCTTC.

V is TRBV5-1 and J is TRBJ2-3; TRBD2 matches 16 bases. V gave up 4 bases and J gave up 4 bases; unmatched junction bases: 6. The CDR3 is made up of 17 amino acids. Looked up from germline, CDR1 is SGHRS and CDR2 is YFSETQ. CDR3 DNA sequence: TGCGCCAGCAGCCCCGGGACTAGCGGGGGGGAGGCAGATACGCAGTATTTT. Protein sequence: CASSPGTSGGEADTQYF.

This clone has only one observation. This sequence joins TRBV11-2 and TRBJ2-1; 7 bases map to TRBD2. Germline V lookup: CDR1 SGHAT, CDR2 FQNNGV. There are 15 residues in the CDR3. The V and J ends lost 1 base and 4 bases, in that order; junction bases with no gene match: 4. The CDR3 loop is CASSLGAGVYNEQFF. The CDR3 region has the DNA TGTGCCAGCAGCTTAGGGGCGGGAGTATACAATGAGCAGTTCTTC.

The J gene is TRBJ2-7, the V gene TRBV6-1; the match to TRBD2 covers 8 bases. This CDR3 has 18 amino acids. V trimming: 4 bases; J trimming: 3 bases; junction bases outside the gene matches: 17. Germline V gene lookup returns CDR1 MNHNS and CDR2 SASEGT. This CDR3 is CASSAITTGTRAIYEQYF. In DNA, the CDR3 is TGTGCCAGCAGTGCCATTACCACCGGGACTAGGGCAATCTACGAGCAGTACTTC.

The gene calls are TRBV10-3 and TRBJ2-7; maybe TRBD1 (6 bases). CDR1 ENHRY and CDR2 SYGVKD come from the germline V gene. The CDR3 loop spans 12 amino acids. The V and J ends lost 8 bases and 3 bases respectively, with 11 bases between them. The CDR3 region has the DNA TGTGCCATCTACCCAGGGGACTACGAGCAGTACTTC. Amino acid sequence: CAIYPGDYEQYF.

V and J are TRBV18 and TRBJ2-1; TRBD1 agrees at 8 bases. Germline V gives CDR1 KGHSH, CDR2 LQKENI. This CDR3 region has 15 residues. The V and J ends lost 2 bases and 5 bases, in that order; junction bases with no gene match: 5. CDR3 bases: TGTGCCAGCTCACCAGAGGACAGGGAGGACAATGAGCAGTTCTTC. Encoded protein: CASSPEDREDNEQFF.

This chain joins TRBV5-1 and TRBJ2-1, with 10 bases lining up with TRBD2. Germline V gives CDR1 SGHRS, CDR2 YFSETQ. Trimming cost V 4 bases and J 8 bases; bases outside gene matches: 9. CDR3 length: 15 residues. CDR3 protein: CASSPRASGSDEQFF. In DNA form, the CDR3 reads TGCGCCAGCAGCCCGAGGGCTAGCGGGAGTGATGAGCAGTTCTTC.

This clone was seen only a few times. The genes are TRBV27 and TRBJ1-6; 7 nucleotides line up with TRBD1. This CDR3 contains 14 residues. The germline gives CDR1 MNHEY, CDR2 SMNVEV (reference sequence). V was pared by 6 bases and J by 10 bases, with 9 bases of the junction left unmatched. The chain's CDR3 is CASRMTGNVSPLHF. The CDR3 DNA follows: TGTGCCAGCAGGATGACAGGGAATGTCTCACCCCTCCACTTT.

The V and J genes are TRBV5-1 and TRBJ1-6; weak D call: TRBD1 (5 bases). The CDR3 is 14 amino acids. V was trimmed by 6 bases and J by 8 bases, leaving 15 bases between them. Germline V gives CDR1 SGHRS, CDR2 YFSETQ. The CDR3 sequence is CASNSGGADSPLHF. The CDR3 DNA is TGCGCCAGCAATTCTGGAGGGGCAGATTCACCCCTCCACTTT.

The genes are TRBV6-5 and TRBJ1-1, with D tentatively TRBD1 (6 bases). The CDR3 has 11 amino acids. CDR1 MNHEY and CDR2 SVGAGI come from the germline V gene. With 6 bases removed from V and 10 bases from J, the gap between germline ends came to 12 bases. DNA of the CDR3: TGTGCCAGCAGCAGGGGAGTGGGAGCTTTCTTT. This codes for CASSRGVGAFF.

The J gene is TRBJ2-1, the V gene TRBV6-6; the match to TRBD2 covers 9 bases. CDR1 is MNHNY, CDR2 SVGAGI, per germline (reference sequence). Losses at the gene ends were 3 bases for V and 4 bases for J; bases not matched to a gene: 7. The CDR3 loop spans 16 amino acids. In DNA, the CDR3 is TGTGCCAGCAGTTATCGAAGGACTAGCGCGTACAATGAGCAGTTCTTC. Its translation is CASSYRRTSAYNEQFF.

This clone was observed a few times. The chain joins TRBV6-6 to TRBJ1-2, with TRBD1 matching over 8 bases. Germline V gene sequence: CDR1 MNHNY, CDR2 SVGAGI (reference sequence). V was clipped by 5 bases and J by 1 base; unmatched bases: 12. This CDR3 spans 17 amino acids. Here the CDR3 reads CASSQQWTGIDNYGYTF. In nucleotides, the CDR3 is TGTGCCAGCAGTCAACAATGGACAGGGATTGATAACTATGGCTACACCTTC.

The V call is TRBV19, the J call TRBJ1-2; TRBD1 matches at 10 bases. Germline CDR1 reads LNHDA; CDR2 reads SQIVND (reference sequence). The CDR3 spans 15 residues. J lost 6 bases, V lost 7 bases, and 11 bases had no gene match. CDR3 bases: TGTGCCAGTAATTTTGACGGGACAGGGGAAGATGGCTACACCTTC. This encodes CASNFDGTGEDGYTF.

About this clone: Other DNA sequences in this specimen translate into the identical CDR3. Written as DNA, the CDR3 is TGTGCCAGTAGTATAGGGACAGACAATCAGCCCCAGCATTTT. Translation: CASSIGTDNQPQHF. This rearrangement joins TRBV19 to TRBJ1-5; tentatively, D is TRBD1 (6 bases). V shed 1 base and J shed 3 bases, with 7 bases lying between them. The V gene's germline CDR1 is LNHDA and CDR2 SQIVND (reference sequence). This CDR3 comprises 14 residues.

This clone has just one count. This sequence joins TRBV1 and TRBJ2-2; the table names TRBD1, a call not compared with the DNA. TRBV1 represents a pseudogene. The CDR3 has 14 amino acids. CDR3 nucleotides: TGCACCAGCAAGAGGGGGCCGTTCACCGGGGAGCTGTTTTTT. Its translation: CTSKRGPFTGELFF.

This chain connects TRBV6-6 to TRBJ2-2; 9 nucleotides line up with TRBD1. The CDR3 spans 15 residues. After removal of 4 bases from V and 2 bases from J, the junction contained 2 bases not matched to a gene. Per germline, CDR1 MNHNY and CDR2 SVGAGI (reference sequence). The CDR3 loop is CASSLDRGNTGELFF. DNA for the CDR3: TGTGCCAGCAGTTTGGACAGGGGTAACACCGGGGAGCTGTTTTTT.

J is TRBJ2-3 and V is TRBV5-6; possibly TRBD1 for D (5 bases). From germline, CDR1 is SGHDT and CDR2 YYEEEE. Trimming stripped 4 bases from V and 1 base from J, with 7 bases between. CDR3 length: 13 amino acids. The CDR3, as DNA: TGTGCCAGCAGCCTAGGGGGCACAGATACGCAGTATTTT. Translated: CASSLGGTDTQYF.

This clone has only a few counts. This rearrangement joins TRBV11-2 to TRBJ2-2; 9 bases line up with TRBD1. Germline lookup yields CDR1 SGHAT and CDR2 FQNNGV. The J segment lost 7 bases and the V segment lost 2 bases, leaving 5 bases of the junction unmatched. The CDR3 sequence is 15 residues long. The CDR3 DNA reads TGTGCCAGCAGCTTAAACCGGGGACAGGGCGGGGAGCTGTTTTTT. It is translated as CASSLNRGQGGELFF.

The chain has TRBV27 and TRBJ2-7, with 8 bases lining up with TRBD2. Trimming took 1 base from V and 4 from J; bases not matched to a gene: 6. The CDR3 has 15 residues. CDR1 and CDR2 from the germline V gene are MNHEY and SMNVEV (reference sequence). The CDR3 bases are TGTGCCAGCAGTTTATACCCGGGAGGGTTTTACGAGCAGTACTTC. As protein: CASSLYPGGFYEQYF.

Of note for this clone: Germline and junction disagree at one end, which may indicate a read error. The CDR3 loop reads CASSQLPDRRLLF. CDR3 DNA: TGCGCCAGCAGCCAACTTCCGGACAGGAGGTTGCTCTTT. The chain has TRBV4-1 and TRBJ1-1, with TRBD1 identical over 7 bases. The CDR3 spans 13 residues. The germline CDR1 and CDR2 sequences are MGHRA and YSYEKL.

The V and J genes are TRBV27 and TRBJ2-6; 12 bases are shared with TRBD1. CDR3 length: 15 amino acids. Germline V gene data show CDR1 as MNHEY and CDR2 as SMNVEV (reference sequence). V lost 10 bases, J lost 4 bases, and 5 bases stayed unmatched. The CDR3 DNA follows: TGTGCCATCCGGGACAGGGGGCGAGGGGCCAACGTCCTGACTTTC. It codes for CAIRDRGRGANVLTF. Full variable domain (outside the CDR3, taken from reference TRBV27 and TRBJ2-6): EAQVTQNPRYLITVTGKKLTVTCSQNMNHEYMSWYRQDPGLGLRQIYYSMNVEVTDKGDVPEGYKVSRKEKRNFPLILESPSPNQTSLYFCAIRDRGRGANVLTFGAGSRLTVL.

The chain employs TRBV11-2 and TRBJ1-2, with D maybe TRBD1 (6 bases). This CDR3 region has 13 residues. The V end was cut by 5 bases, the J end by 8 bases, with 15 bases between. CDR1 and CDR2 from the germline V gene are SGHAT and FQNNGV. The CDR3 coding sequence is TGTGCCAGCAGCCCCGGGCAGGGGTGGGGCTACACCTTC. It encodes CASSPGQGWGYTF.

The chain combines TRBV5-1 with TRBJ1-1, with TRBD1 matching 8 bases. Germline CDR1 and CDR2: SGHRS and YFSETQ. The CDR3 totals 16 residues. Trimming at V came to 1 base and at J to 0 bases, leaving 5 bases not matched to a gene. The chain's CDR3 is CASSLQTGGVNTEAFF. The CDR3 coding sequence is TGCGCCAGCAGCTTGCAAACAGGGGGAGTGAACACTGAAGCTTTCTTT. Combining the CDR3 with reference TRBV5-1 and TRBJ1-1 gives the whole variable domain KAGVTQTPRYLIKTRGQQVTLSCSPISGHRSVSWYQQTPGQGLQFLFEYFSETQRNKGNFPGRFSGRQFSNSRSEMNVSTLELGDSALYLCASSLQTGGVNTEAFFGQGTRLTVV.